This entry concerns a single TCR beta chain. What it binds is not known. The sample belongs to a study of regulatory T cells in long-lasting Graves disease. Findings and caveats of the study: TRBV28, TRBJ1-2 and TRBJ2-5 emerged as the favored segments in persistent disease.

Relying on iRepertoire HTBI primers and Arm-PCR of CDR3 regions, the team built TCR beta libraries. Each CDR3 protein is one row after TCRdb ran MiXCR on the multiplex PCR reads. The table lists more than 650,000 distinct CDR3 sequences, about 32% of them singletons. Between the trimmed V and J ends, which lost 8 bases and 0 bases, there was a span of 17 bases. The CDR3 length is 15 residues. This sample's time point: persistent/refractory GD, antithyroid drugs over 5 years with positive TRAb. The authors made the TCR library using RNA they extracted from PBMCs. The collection involved drawing 8.5 to 9 milliliters of peripheral blood into EDTA tubes.

The chain recombines TRBV12-3 or TRBV12-4 with TRBJ2-7; no clear D. This material consisted of peripheral blood mononuclear cells (PBMCs), taken when the disease was refractory, from a patient treated with antithyroid drugs. This receptor was identified in a female donor with Graves disease. The CDR3 nucleotides are TGTGCCAGCGCCCTCAGGAGCGCGAGCTCCTACGAGCAGTACTTC. Translation gives CASALRSASSYEQYF.